The clone carrying this TCR beta chain was recorded many times. Its specificity is unknown. The source of the sample is a study of T-cell reconstitution after alpha-beta-depleted transplantation in children. Overall study findings and caveats: By about two months after transplant, alpha-beta T cells reportedly arose from several hundred graft clones that had expanded. Surviving recipient cells, namely T cells and thymic progenitors, were the source of high day-60 TCRbeta diversity in some patients.

CDR1 is DFQATT and CDR2 is SNEGSKA in the germline V gene (reference sequence). This CDR3 comprises 14 residues. The V gene lost 5 bases and the J gene lost 0 bases, with 14 bases spanning the gap. Unique molecular identifiers were incorporated into the prepared TCRbeta library. TCRdb re-called the PCR reads with MiXCR, one entry per CDR3 protein. This sample carries 440,000 or so distinct CDR3 sequences, over 40% of them seen once, and the ten largest clones take under 35%. The sequence was collected from a girl aged 2 to 9 with aplastic anemia, due to receive a stem cell transplant. The sample was PBMCs, taken before TCRalphabeta/CD19-depleted stem cell transplant. V gene TRBV20-1 combines with J gene TRBJ2-7; D may match TRBD1 or TRBD2 (5 bases each). The CDR3, as DNA: TGCAGTGCTGAGGGGCTGAGCCGCTCCTACGAGCAGTACTTC. This gives the protein CSAEGLSRSYEQYF.